This T cell receptor beta chain originates from a study of technical replicates of blood from a handful of donors. This table comes from immunoSEQ multiplex PCR, and its TCRdb copy is limited to in-frame clones, with some not included. Here the sample spans 70,000 to 80,000 clones, 95% to 97% being singletons. The CDR3 contains 13 residues. V lost 6 bases to trimming and J lost 2 bases; unmatched junction nucleotides: 4. Germline V gene sequence: CDR1 SEHNR, CDR2 FQNEAQ (reference sequence). Sequenced input: T cells isolated from PBMCs. The gene calls are TRBV7-9 and TRBJ2-7; 7 bases agree with TRBD1. The TCR comes from a human donor in good health. Written as DNA, the CDR3 is TGTGCCAGCAGAAAGACAGGGCCCTACGAGCAGTACTTC. As protein: CASRKTGPYEQYF.